This T cell receptor beta chain was sequenced in a study of T cell responses to AZD1222 COVID-19 vaccine. Study conclusions and caveats: Spike-specific TCR breadth rose after two AZD1222 doses, and depth rose as well.

TCRdb keeps only in-frame clones here, not all; method: immunoSEQ multiplex PCR. The sample consists of 100,000 to 150,000 clones, about 89% of them appearing once. With regard to this clone: Its antigen is unknown.

The ends were cut back, 5 bases at V and 5 bases at J, with 27 bases in the middle. Per germline, CDR1 MNHNY and CDR2 SVGAGI (reference sequence). This CDR3 has 18 residues. The V gene is TRBV6-6, the J gene TRBJ1-2; no clear D gene. The specimen comprised peripheral blood, sampled on day 0 of AZD1222 vaccination. This clonotype originated in an adult in good health. Here the CDR3 reads CASSPYGADWEGSYGYTF. The CDR3 nucleotides read TGTGCCAGCAGTCCTTACGGCGCAGATTGGGAGGGCAGTTATGGCTACACCTTC.